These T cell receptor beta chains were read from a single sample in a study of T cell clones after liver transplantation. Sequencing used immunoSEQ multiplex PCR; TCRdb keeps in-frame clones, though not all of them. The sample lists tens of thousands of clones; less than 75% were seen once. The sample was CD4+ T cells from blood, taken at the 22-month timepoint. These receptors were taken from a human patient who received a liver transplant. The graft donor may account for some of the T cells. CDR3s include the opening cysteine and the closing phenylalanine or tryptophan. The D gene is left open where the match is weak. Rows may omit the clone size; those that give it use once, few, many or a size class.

CDR3 protein: CASKPGGSYNEQFF; CDR3 DNA: TGCGCCAGCAAACCGGGGGGCTCCTACAATGAGCAGTTCTTC; J gene: TRBJ2-1; V gene: TRBV10-2; clone size: -; D gene: TRBD2
CDR3 protein: CASSPRLTQGYGELFF; CDR3 DNA: TGTGCCAGCAGCCCCCGGTTGACACAGGGCTACGGGGAGCTGTTTTTT; J gene: TRBJ2-2; V gene: TRBV7-2; clone size: few; D gene: -
CDR3 protein: CAWSPIEDTQYF; CDR3 DNA: TGTGCCTGGAGTCCAATAGAAGATACGCAGTATTTT; J gene: TRBJ2-3; V gene: TRBV30; clone size: -; D gene: -
CDR3 protein: CASRRGQGADEQYF; CDR3 DNA: TGTGCCAGTAGGAGGGGACAGGGTGCCGACGAGCAGTACTTC; J gene: TRBJ2-7; V gene: TRBV19; clone size: -; D gene: TRBD1
CDR3 protein: CASGLTRGTEAFF; CDR3 DNA: TGTGCTAGTGGTTTGACGAGGGGCACTGAAGCTTTCTTT; J gene: TRBJ1-1; V gene: TRBV12-5; clone size: few; D gene: -
CDR3 protein: CASSVGTGGGEAFF; CDR3 DNA: TGCGCCAGCAGCGTCGGGACAGGGGGCGGTGAAGCTTTCTTT; J gene: TRBJ1-1; V gene: TRBV5-1; clone size: -; D gene: TRBD1
CDR3 protein: CASSLGTDNEQFF; CDR3 DNA: TGTGCCAGCAGCTTAGGGACAGACAATGAGCAGTTCTTC; J gene: TRBJ2-1; V gene: TRBV11-2; clone size: once; D gene: -
CDR3 protein: CASSLPGDLGEKLFF; CDR3 DNA: TGTGCCAGCAGTTTACCCGGGGACTTAGGGGAAAAACTGTTTTTT; J gene: TRBJ1-4; V gene: TRBV28; clone size: -; D gene: -
CDR3 protein: CASSYHGQGAEKLFF; CDR3 DNA: TGTGCCAGCAGTTACCACGGGCAGGGGGCGGAAAAACTGTTTTTT; J gene: TRBJ1-4; V gene: TRBV6-5; clone size: -; D gene: TRBD1
CDR3 protein: CASSEKGYGNQPQHF; CDR3 DNA: TGTGCCAGCAGTGAAAAGGGGTACGGCAATCAGCCCCAGCATTTT; J gene: TRBJ1-5; V gene: TRBV6-1; clone size: -; D gene: -
CDR3 protein: CASSSPTANIQYF; CDR3 DNA: TGTGCCAGCAGCAGCCCGACAGCAAACATTCAGTACTTC; J gene: TRBJ2-4; V gene: TRBV7-2; clone size: -; D gene: -
CDR3 protein: CASSTETHQPQHF; CDR3 DNA: TGCGCCAGCAGTACAGAGACCCATCAGCCCCAGCATTTT; J gene: TRBJ1-5; V gene: TRBV10-2; clone size: few; D gene: -
CDR3 protein: CASSLEGRNTEAFF; CDR3 DNA: TGTGCCAGCAGTTTGGAGGGACGAAACACTGAAGCTTTCTTT; J gene: TRBJ1-1; V gene: TRBV27; clone size: once; D gene: -
CDR3 protein: CASSLHRDGQLSF; CDR3 DNA: TGTGCCAGCAGCTTACATCGGGACGGCCAACTATCCTTC; J gene: TRBJ1-2; V gene: TRBV7-9; clone size: -; D gene: -
CDR3 protein: CASSPSLVSGRETQYF; CDR3 DNA: TGTGCCAGCAGCCCGTCCCTTGTGTCGGGTAGGGAGACCCAGTACTTC; J gene: TRBJ2-5; V gene: TRBV27; clone size: -; D gene: -